This is a list of T cell receptor beta chains from one sample in a study of CD4 T cells in relation to SARS-CoV-2 and coronaviruses. Here immunoSEQ multiplex PCR was the method, and the copy in TCRdb shows in-frame clones only, minus some. This sample carries some 40,000 clones, more than 65% of them seen once, and the ten largest clones take approximately 4.5%. The antigens of these receptors remain unknown. Sequenced material: naive CD4+ T cells from PBMCs, cultured in vitro. These receptors all stem from an adult with COVID-19. Both conserved end residues are part of each CDR3. A D gene is named only where the DNA matches it firmly. Not all rows give a size; the values are once, few, many and, for expanded clones, a class.

abundance: .
d_gene: .
j_gene: TRBJ1-1
v_gene: TRBV28
CDR3nt: TGTGCCAGCAGGAATATAGGGGGGCGTGCTTTCTTT
CDR3aa: CASRNIGGRAFF

abundance: .
d_gene: .
j_gene: TRBJ1-1
v_gene: TRBV29-1
CDR3nt: TGCAGCGTTACTACGTGGCAAAACACTGAAGCTTTCTTT
CDR3aa: CSVTTWQNTEAFF

abundance: .
d_gene: .
j_gene: TRBJ2-1
v_gene: TRBV2
CDR3nt: TGTGCCAGCAACTCGAACCCCTACAATGAGCAGTTCTTC
CDR3aa: CASNSNPYNEQFF

abundance: .
d_gene: TRBD1
j_gene: TRBJ2-7
v_gene: TRBV6-5
CDR3nt: TGTGCCAGCAGCGCGGGACAGGTTGCCTACGAGCAGTACTTC
CDR3aa: CASSAGQVAYEQYF

abundance: .
d_gene: .
j_gene: TRBJ2-1
v_gene: TRBV5-1
CDR3nt: TGCGCCAGCAGCTCTGGTCAGGTAGCCTACAATGAGCAGTTCTTC
CDR3aa: CASSSGQVAYNEQFF

abundance: .
d_gene: .
j_gene: TRBJ1-2
v_gene: TRBV28
CDR3nt: TGTGCCAGCAGTTTAAAGTGGGCGGGGCCCGCACACTACACCTTC
CDR3aa: CASSLKWAGPAHYTF

abundance: .
d_gene: .
j_gene: TRBJ2-7
v_gene: TRBV7-2
CDR3nt: TGTGCCATTTCGACAGGTTCCTACGAGCAGTACTTC
CDR3aa: CAISTGSYEQYF

abundance: .
d_gene: .
j_gene: TRBJ1-4
v_gene: TRBV7-8
CDR3nt: TGTGCCAGCAGTTCAGACAGGTGGAGTGAAAAACTGTTTTTT
CDR3aa: CASSSDRWSEKLFF

abundance: .
d_gene: .
j_gene: TRBJ2-7
v_gene: TRBV6-1
CDR3nt: TGTGCCAGCAGTGATTTCCCCGGGCTCTACTCCTACGAGCAGTACTTC
CDR3aa: CASSDFPGLYSYEQYF

abundance: .
d_gene: .
j_gene: TRBJ2-5
v_gene: TRBV6-2/TRBV6-3
CDR3nt: TGTGCCAGCAGTGGAGGTCGCCAAGAGACCCAGTACTTC
CDR3aa: CASSGGRQETQYF

abundance: .
d_gene: .
j_gene: TRBJ2-7
v_gene: TRBV7-8
CDR3nt: TGTGCCAGCAGTAGGGTGCGGGCAGGCCCGGGGGAGCAGTACTTC
CDR3aa: CASSRVRAGPGEQYF

abundance: .
d_gene: .
j_gene: TRBJ1-4
v_gene: TRBV6-5
CDR3nt: TGTGCCAGCAGTAATCCGGGACCCATTGAAAAACTGTTTTTT
CDR3aa: CASSNPGPIEKLFF

abundance: .
d_gene: .
j_gene: TRBJ2-7
v_gene: TRBV3-1/TRBV3-2
CDR3nt: TGTGCCAGCGGTACCTCCTACGAGCAGTACTTC
CDR3aa: CASGTSYEQYF

abundance: few
d_gene: .
j_gene: TRBJ2-7
v_gene: TRBV28
CDR3nt: TGTGCCAGCCATACAGCCCTTACCTACGAGCAGTACTTC
CDR3aa: CASHTALTYEQYF

abundance: .
d_gene: TRBD1
j_gene: TRBJ2-1
v_gene: TRBV27
CDR3nt: TGTGCCAGCAGTTTAATCCCGGGACAGTACAATGAGCAGTTCTTC
CDR3aa: CASSLIPGQYNEQFF

abundance: .
d_gene: TRBD2
j_gene: TRBJ2-1
v_gene: TRBV28
CDR3nt: TGTGCCAGCGGGGGGCTAGCGGGAGGGGGAGTGTACAATGAGCAGTTCTTC
CDR3aa: CASGGLAGGGVYNEQFF

abundance: .
d_gene: .
j_gene: TRBJ1-5
v_gene: TRBV23-1
CDR3nt: TGCGCCAGCAGCCACGAGGATAGCAATCAGCCCCAGCATTTT
CDR3aa: CASSHEDSNQPQHF

abundance: once
d_gene: .
j_gene: TRBJ2-5
v_gene: TRBV20-1
CDR3nt: TGCAGTGTATTACCGTCGGAGACCCAGTACTTC
CDR3aa: CSVLPSETQYF

abundance: .
d_gene: .
j_gene: TRBJ1-5
v_gene: TRBV30
CDR3nt: TGTGCCTGGAGTGTCGTTCGGGGGCCATTTCAGCCCCAGCATTTT
CDR3aa: CAWSVVRGPFQPQHF

abundance: .
d_gene: .
j_gene: TRBJ1-5
v_gene: TRBV4-3
CDR3nt: TGCGCCAGCAGCCAAGATTGGACCCAGTGGGGGGTCAATCAGCCCCAGCATTTT
CDR3aa: CASSQDWTQWGVNQPQHF

abundance: .
d_gene: TRBD1
j_gene: TRBJ1-5
v_gene: TRBV6-5
CDR3nt: TGTGCCAGCAAAGGGACAGGGGATCAGCCCCAGCATTTT
CDR3aa: CASKGTGDQPQHF

abundance: .
d_gene: .
j_gene: TRBJ2-1
v_gene: TRBV7-6
CDR3nt: TGTGCCAGCAGCTTAACCCGACAGGACCATGAGCAGTTCTTC
CDR3aa: CASSLTRQDHEQFF

abundance: .
d_gene: TRBD1
j_gene: TRBJ2-2
v_gene: TRBV16
CDR3nt: TGTGCCAGCAGCCCCCGTTGGGACAGGAACACCGGGGAGCTGTTTTTT
CDR3aa: CASSPRWDRNTGELFF

abundance: .
d_gene: .
j_gene: TRBJ1-1
v_gene: TRBV6-1
CDR3nt: TGTGCCAGCAGTGAAAGATGGGGGGCGCCGGGCACTGAAGCTTTCTTT
CDR3aa: CASSERWGAPGTEAFF

abundance: .
d_gene: .
j_gene: TRBJ1-2
v_gene: TRBV7-2
CDR3nt: TGTGCCAGCAGCTTTAGTCCTTCCTTGTTCGGCTACACCTTC
CDR3aa: CASSFSPSLFGYTF

abundance: .
d_gene: TRBD1
j_gene: TRBJ1-5
v_gene: TRBV30
CDR3nt: TGTGCCTGGAGTGACGAGGGACAGGGAAATCAGCCCCAGCATTTT
CDR3aa: CAWSDEGQGNQPQHF

abundance: .
d_gene: .
j_gene: TRBJ1-5
v_gene: TRBV4-1
CDR3nt: TGCGCCAGCAGCCAAGGGTCCGGCGCAGAGAATCAGCCCCAGCATTTT
CDR3aa: CASSQGSGAENQPQHF

abundance: .
d_gene: TRBD2
j_gene: TRBJ2-3
v_gene: TRBV7-8
CDR3nt: TGTGCCAGCAGCCCTTCTGCGGGAGGGGTTACAGATACGCAGTATTTT
CDR3aa: CASSPSAGGVTDTQYF